The source of this TCR beta chain is a study of OX40 agonist ivuxolimab in advanced cancers. This clone was counted once. Here immunoSEQ multiplex PCR was the method, and the copy in TCRdb shows in-frame clones only, minus some. Of about 37,000 clones in the sample, 75% to 85% were seen once. The CDR3 runs to 12 residues. CDR1 and CDR2 (germline): MNHEY, SVGAGI. The V gene lost 2 bases and the J gene lost 9 bases, with 8 bases spanning the gap. The source is an adult with an advanced solid tumor such as melanoma, head and neck, liver or kidney cancer. This material consisted of CD4+ or CD8+ T cells sorted from blood, taken in a trial of the OX40 agonist ivuxolimab. V is TRBV6-5 and J is TRBJ2-1; weak D call: TRBD2 (6 bases). The CDR3 here is CASSYRRGEQFF. Written as DNA, the CDR3 is TGTGCCAGCAGTTACCGGAGGGGTGAGCAGTTCTTC.